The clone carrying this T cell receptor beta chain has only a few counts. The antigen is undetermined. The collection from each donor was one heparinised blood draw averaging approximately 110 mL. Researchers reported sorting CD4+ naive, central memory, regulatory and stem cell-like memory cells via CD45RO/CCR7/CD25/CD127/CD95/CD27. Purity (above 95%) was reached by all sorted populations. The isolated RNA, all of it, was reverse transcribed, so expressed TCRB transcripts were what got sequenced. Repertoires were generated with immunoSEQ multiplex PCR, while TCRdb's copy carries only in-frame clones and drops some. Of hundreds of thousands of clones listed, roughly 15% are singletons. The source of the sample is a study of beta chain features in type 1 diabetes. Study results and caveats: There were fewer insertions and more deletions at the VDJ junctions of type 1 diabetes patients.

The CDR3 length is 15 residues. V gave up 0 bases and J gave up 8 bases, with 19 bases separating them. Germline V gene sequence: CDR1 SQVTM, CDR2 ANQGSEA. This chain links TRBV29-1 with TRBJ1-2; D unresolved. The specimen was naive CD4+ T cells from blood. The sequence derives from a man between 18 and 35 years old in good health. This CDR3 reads CSVEDREIIGSGYTF. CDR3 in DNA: TGCAGCGTTGAAGATCGGGAGATTATTGGATCCGGCTACACCTTC.